Each of the 21 T cell receptor beta chains below was sequenced from the same sample in a study of spatial heterogeneity in lung cancer. The antigens these receptors bind are not known. Study conclusions and caveats: Counts that tracked tumor mutation counts were those of expanded intratumoral alpha and beta TCRs.

The time point is: sample taken at primary tumor resection. TCRdb reanalysed the 5' RACE reads using MiXCR and keeps one entry per CDR3 protein. The sample holds several thousand distinct CDR3 sequences, roughly 13% seen once. The specimen comprised lung tumor tissue, sampled at surgery. These TCRs come from a female donor with early-stage non-small cell lung cancer.

This clonotype showed up many times. The chain links TRBV6-2 or TRBV6-3 to TRBJ2-5; 9 nucleotides agree with TRBD2. Germline CDR1 is MNHEY and CDR2 is SVGEGT. The V and J ends lost 5 bases and 5 bases, in that order; junction bases with no gene match: 12. The CDR3 runs to 16 residues. In nucleotides, the CDR3 is TGTGCCAGCAGTAAACTTCTCAGCGGGGGGAGGGAGACCCAGTACTTC. It specifies CASSKLLSGGRETQYF.

Ten or more counts support this clonotype. V usage is TRBV20-1 and J usage is TRBJ2-7; D is unclear. CDR1 and CDR2 from the germline V gene are DFQATT and SNEGSKA (reference sequence). Trimming shortened V by 0 bases and J by 3 bases, and 15 bases separated the two germline ends. The CDR3 covers 15 residues. CDR3: CSARDFQVSRYEQYF. The CDR3 nucleotides read TGCAGTGCTAGAGATTTTCAGGTATCTCGCTACGAGCAGTACTTC.

The genes are TRBV3-1 and TRBJ1-2; D remains ambiguous. This CDR3 has 16 amino acids. Trimming removed 0 bases at V and 0 bases at J, with 11 bases between. The V gene's germline CDR1 is LGHDT and CDR2 YNNKEL (reference sequence). CDR3 in amino acids: CASSQDFRQSNYGYTF. The CDR3 region has the DNA TGTGCCAGCAGCCAAGACTTCCGGCAGTCTAACTATGGCTACACCTTC.

In its sample, this clonotype is medium-sized. V and J are TRBV20-1 and TRBJ2-4, with D tentatively TRBD2 (6 bases). The CDR3 length is 14 residues. V was clipped by 4 bases and J by 6 bases, with 16 bases between them. The V gene's germline CDR1 is DFQATT and CDR2 SNEGSKA (reference sequence). As DNA, the CDR3 is TGCAGTGCTAAAGTCCCGGGACTCCTAAACATTCAGTACTTC. It is translated as CSAKVPGLLNIQYF.

This clonotype rates as medium-sized (0.01 to 0.1%). V usage is TRBV7-9 and J usage is TRBJ1-2; weak D call: TRBD1 (6 bases). Between the trimmed V and J ends, which lost 6 bases and 0 bases, there was a span of 17 bases. Germline CDR1 SEHNR, CDR2 FQNEAQ (reference sequence). The CDR3 spans 16 residues. The CDR3 loop reads CASSSAMGHPNYGYTF. DNA of the CDR3: TGTGCCAGCAGTTCAGCCATGGGACACCCTAACTATGGCTACACCTTC.

J is TRBJ2-1 and V is TRBV11-2; maybe TRBD2 (5 bases). V was trimmed by 2 bases and J by 10 bases, leaving 18 bases between them. The CDR3 sequence is 15 residues long. Germline V gene lookup returns CDR1 SGHAT and CDR2 FQNNGV. The CDR3 region is CASSLYEGSAIEQFF. The CDR3 DNA is TGTGCCAGCAGCTTATACGAGGGTAGCGCGATCGAGCAGTTCTTC.

Sample share makes this clonotype medium-sized (0.01 to 0.1%). V usage is TRBV2 and J usage is TRBJ2-2, with 9 bases fitting TRBD2. V shed 5 bases, J shed 4 bases, and the junction held 8 bases outside the gene matches. CDR1 and CDR2 from the germline V gene are SNHLY and FYNNEI. This CDR3 contains 16 residues. CDR3 nucleotide sequence: TGTGCCAGCAGTTTCGGCGGGGGGGCTGGCACCGGGGAGCTGTTTTTT. Its protein is CASSFGGGAGTGELFF.

This clonotype rates as medium-sized. The chain couples TRBV7-9 to TRBJ2-2; either TRBD1 or TRBD2 may fit D (5 bases each). Trimming stripped 3 bases from V and 2 bases from J, with 10 bases between. CDR1 and CDR2 (germline): SEHNR, FQNEAQ (reference sequence). The CDR3 is 15 residues long. CDR3 coding DNA: TGTGCCAGCAGCTTTACGGGGCTAAACACCGGGGAGCTGTTTTTT. This sequence encodes CASSFTGLNTGELFF.

This clonotype is labeled as medium-sized. J is TRBJ1-2 and V is TRBV29-1; D is unresolved. This CDR3 is 14 amino acids long. Germline CDR1 SQVTM, CDR2 ANQGSEA. V was pared by 2 bases and J by 4 bases, with 14 bases between. CDR3 in amino acids: CSVEKHLGSYGYTF. The CDR3 DNA reads TGCAGCGTTGAAAAACACCTAGGAAGCTATGGCTACACCTTC.

This clonotype has at least ten counts. This chain joins TRBV7-9 and TRBJ1-1; no firm D call. The V and J ends lost 5 bases and 1 base respectively, with 8 bases between them. This CDR3 region has 13 residues. The germline CDR1 and CDR2 sequences are SEHNR and FQNEAQ (reference sequence). CDR3 amino acids: CASSPFRNTEAFF. DNA for the CDR3: TGTGCCAGCAGCCCGTTCAGGAACACTGAAGCTTTCTTT.

Relative to its sample, this clonotype is medium-sized (0.01 to 0.1%). CDR3 nucleotide sequence: TGCAGTGCTAGGATAAGGTGGGGAGAAGCTTTCTTT. This encodes CSARIRWGEAFF. This chain connects TRBV20-1 to TRBJ1-1; no clear D. The V end was cut by 3 bases, the J end by 8 bases, with 13 bases between. CDR1 and CDR2 from the germline V gene are DFQATT and SNEGSKA (reference sequence). The length of the CDR3 is 12 residues.

This clonotype counts as medium-sized (0.01 to 0.1%). The V and J genes are TRBV4-2 and TRBJ1-2; TRBD1 might be the D (5 bases). This CDR3 contains 15 residues. The V gene lost 2 bases and the J gene lost 0 bases, with 10 bases spanning the gap. From germline, CDR1 is LGHNA and CDR2 YNFKEQ. The CDR3 sequence: CASSQRQNPNYGYTF. The DNA of the CDR3 is TGTGCCAGCAGCCAACGACAGAACCCTAACTATGGCTACACCTTC.

This clonotype is medium-sized (0.01 to 0.1%). V is TRBV20-1 and J is TRBJ2-7; no reliable D call. The V end lost 6 bases, the J end lost 6 bases, and 12 bases lay between the germline ends. The CDR3 loop spans 11 amino acids. Per germline, CDR1 DFQATT and CDR2 SNEGSKA (reference sequence). CDR3 bases: TGCAGTGCCCTGCGCGGCTCCGAGCAGTACTTC. It codes for CSALRGSEQYF.

This clonotype was detected ten times or more. Given a much more abundant clone one base away, this may be a read error. The V and J genes are TRBV5-5 and TRBJ1-4; 8 positions match TRBD1. CDR3 length equals 16 residues. Germline CDR1 SGHKS, CDR2 YYEKEE (reference sequence). In DNA, the CDR3 is TGTGCCATCAGCTCGCAACGACAGGGGCTTAATGAAAAACTGTTTTTT. This encodes CAISSQRQGLNEKLFF.

V is TRBV12-3 or TRBV12-4 and J is TRBJ2-1; weak D call: TRBD2 (5 bases). CDR3 length: 15 amino acids. Between the trimmed V and J ends, which lost 7 bases and 2 bases, there was a span of 15 bases. The CDR3 protein is CASTTEGIPYNEQFF. The CDR3 DNA is TGTGCCAGCACAACTGAGGGTATCCCCTACAATGAGCAGTTCTTC.

This clonotype was counted between two and nine times. V and J are TRBV12-3 or TRBV12-4 and TRBJ2-7; 9 bases are shared with TRBD1. This CDR3 is 13 amino acids long. J gave up 0 bases and V 7 bases, and 1 base lay outside the gene matches. DNA of the CDR3: TGTGCCAGCACGACAGGGGGCTCCTACGAGCAGTACTTC. Translation gives CASTTGGSYEQYF.

The V call is TRBV6-5, the J call TRBJ2-7; D tentatively fits TRBD1 or TRBD2 (5 bases each). The germline CDR1 and CDR2 sequences are MNHEY and SVGAGI. This CDR3 comprises 14 residues. Trimming took 3 bases from V and 2 from J, leaving 11 bases between them. The CDR3 nucleotides read TGTGCCAGCAGTTATTTTCGGGGCCCCTACGAGCAGTACTTC. The encoded protein is CASSYFRGPYEQYF.

In this sample, this clonotype is medium-sized. The J gene is TRBJ1-4, the V gene TRBV15; 7 bases are a match to TRBD1. The CDR3 totals 13 residues. From germline, CDR1 is LNHNV and CDR2 YYDKDF (reference sequence). With V trimmed by 8 bases and J by 6 bases, 6 bases remained unmatched. CDR3 protein: CATLEQGYEKLFF. CDR3 DNA: TGTGCCACCTTAGAACAGGGGTATGAAAAACTGTTTTTT.

This clonotype was counted many times. The J gene is TRBJ1-2, the V gene TRBV28; D unresolved. The V end lost 3 bases, the J end lost 6 bases, and 11 bases lay between the germline ends. Germline-derived CDR1 and CDR2 are MDHEN and SYDVKM. The CDR3 has 13 amino acids. The chain's CDR3 is CASSFRALHGYTF. The DNA of the CDR3 is TGTGCCAGCAGTTTTAGGGCCCTGCATGGCTACACCTTC.

The chain employs TRBV20-1 and TRBJ2-3; maybe TRBD2 (6 bases). The V gene's germline CDR1 is DFQATT and CDR2 SNEGSKA (reference sequence). V was shortened by 2 bases and J by 2 bases, with 14 bases between the two germline ends. CDR3 length: 15 amino acids. This chain's CDR3 is CSARKLASTTDTQYF. DNA for the CDR3: TGCAGTGCTAGAAAGCTAGCGTCCACCACAGATACGCAGTATTTT.

This clonotype was found many times. The gene calls are TRBV6-6 and TRBJ2-7, with TRBD2 identical over 8 bases. CDR1 MNHNY and CDR2 SVGAGI come from the germline V gene (reference sequence). V shed 0 bases, J shed 2 bases, and the junction held 6 bases outside the gene matches. CDR3 size: 16 residues. The CDR3 nucleotides read TGTGCCAGCAGTTACTCGAGGGGCGGGGGGACCTACGAGCAGTACTTC. Translation gives CASSYSRGGGTYEQYF.